This paragraph reports one TCR beta chain. The specificity of this receptor is unknown. Base qualities are not at hand, and no much larger clone is one base apart. Receptor libraries were prepared by 5' RACE. The instrument was an Illumina HiSeq 2500. A second 7 to 11 cycle PCR used a sample-barcoded 5' primer and a J-beta primer mix. A template-switch 5' adaptor carrying 12 random nucleotides introduced a unique molecular identifier onto each TCR beta cDNA molecule. At least 3 million CDR3-containing paired-end reads were obtained from each sample. The Mint cDNA synthesis kit, primed by a TRBC-specific oligonucleotide, was used to synthesize first-strand cDNA from all RNA. After uracil-DNA glycosylase treatment, a first 18-cycle PCR used universal primers M1SS and BC2_uni_R on all cDNA. Turning to the authors' computational methods: Each sample was normalized by randomly selecting 1 million high-quality reads, each carrying a distinct molecular identifier. Instead of being binned into consensus sequences, reads that shared molecular identifiers were thrown out. MiTCR, run with a Q25 quality threshold and the strictest error-elimination algorithm, handled CDR3 identification, clonotype clustering and error correction. A nonparametric unseen species model with Euler transformation was used to estimate lower-bound total TCR beta diversity. Clones were called with MiXCR by TCRdb after fastp trimmed the public reads at Q25, and only in-frame beta chains were retained. Identical CDR3 proteins give one entry, which carries the most common genes and DNA. The V and J calls follow TCRdb's processing rather than the paper's. This sample comprises hundreds of thousands of distinct CDR3 sequences, around two fifths of them detected only once. Jointly, the top ten make up approximately 19% of the sample.

The CDR3 covers 13 residues, taking in both the cysteine and the phenylalanine. The read is trimmed to its CDR3 DNA, 39 bases read in frame from base 1. Trimming removed 5 bases from V and 8 bases from J, leaving 12 bases between the germline ends. The germline V gene sets CDR1 to MNHEY and CDR2 to SVGEGT. This sample is part of a study of blood T cells in healthy people across ages (dated by TCRdb to the mid-2010s). Regarding the research as a whole: In model experiments, template switching captured roughly one uniquely barcoded TCR beta cDNA molecule for every two T cells. Age-related changes in TCR beta repertoire diversity were measured in the study by deep sequencing normalized with unique cDNA molecular identifiers. The donors were split into four age groups: young (average 16 years), middle-aged (around 40), aged (roughly 68) and long-lived (over 75). Donors of different ages were randomly distributed across sequencing lanes to avoid experimental bias. Using the same blood draw, the study looked at two additional independent replicas of 1 million unique cDNA reads for two donors, one aged 18 to 30 and the other aged 80 or older. Study-wide conclusions, independent of this receptor: The long-lived group showed more naive CD4+ T cells, fewer expanded clones and increased TCR diversity than the aged group, suggesting age selection. Because donor CMV infection status was unknown, age-related changes in expanded clonotypes were potentially confounded. Conclusive comparison of naive and antigen-experienced compartments was prevented by the profiling of bulk unsorted PBMCs. Total diversity estimates from one million sequenced T cells were considered lower bounds and underestimates. Observed TCR beta diversity correlated strongly with the percentage of naive T cells measured by flow cytometry. As age increased, observed TCR beta diversity per million T cells dropped in a roughly linear way, and a significant reduction was already evident by age about 40.

The 35 to 40 donors, aged about 6 to 95 years, were systemically healthy Caucasian individuals from Russia. Each donor gave roughly 9 milliliters of peripheral blood, drawn into EDTA-treated Vacutainer tubes. PBMCs were isolated by Ficoll-Paque density-gradient centrifugation, with at least 6 million obtained per sample. Total RNA was extracted from PBMCs with Trizol reagent, with at least 5.5 micrograms obtained per sample. The percentages of naive CD45RAhigh/CD27high T cells were determined by flow cytometry on a PBMC aliquot from every donor. The chain was built from TRBV6-2 or TRBV6-3 and TRBJ1-4; the D gene remains uncertain. This clonotype originated in a man aged 60-69 years in good health. What was sequenced was blood. The nucleotides read TGTGCCAGCAGTCGGGCAGCCGGAGAAAAACTGTTTTTT. Protein translation: CASSRAAGEKLFF.